Sample share makes the clone carrying this T cell receptor beta chain large. Its antigen is as yet unknown. The data were obtained in a study of metastatic and nonmetastatic thyroid tumors. Study information: Across blood and tumor or nodule tissue, repertoires from malignant and benign thyroid patients were compared with one another. Findings and caveats of the study: The reported finding was significantly higher TCR beta diversity in malignant thyroid tumors relative to benign nodules, in blood and tumor.

After removal of 2 bases from V and 3 bases from J, the junction contained 5 bases not matched to a gene. Germline V CDR1 and CDR2: DFQATT, SNEGSKA (reference sequence). The CDR3 extends over 15 amino acids. Not a single patient had been given any form of treatment at any point before undergoing thyroid surgery. As processed by the authors: CDR3 was compared across clinicopathological groups, and the resulting differences were used to build a distant-metastasis classifier for papillary thyroid cancer. TCRdb re-clonotyped the PCR reads via MiXCR. TCRdb's processing, not the study's, gives the V and J calls here. The sample holds several thousand clones, approximately 30% seen once.

This clonotype was obtained from a female donor with papillary thyroid cancer or a benign thyroid nodule (not recorded which). Some clones in this sample may be carry-over from other donors' samples. The rearrangement uses TRBV20-1 and TRBJ1-5; 9 bases are shared with TRBD1. Sequenced sample: adjacent normal tissue. CDR3 region: CSARWGTGYNQPQHF. Here the CDR3 DNA reads TGCAGTGCTAGATGGGGGACAGGGTACAATCAGCCCCAGCATTTT.